The entry below gives a single T cell receptor (beta chain) sequence along with its context. Here immunoSEQ multiplex PCR was the method, and the copy in TCRdb shows in-frame clones only, minus some. The sample consists of approximately 1.4 million clones, nearly 99% of them appearing once. This entry is derived from a study of shared clonotypes between healthy human individuals. Germline values: CDR1 MDHEN, CDR2 SYDVKM. The ends lost 2 bases at V and 3 bases at J; junction bases unmatched: 13. This CDR3 region has 19 residues. The chain couples TRBV28 to TRBJ2-3, with 11 bases identical to TRBD2. The specimen sequenced was naive CD4+ T cells sorted from blood. Noted subset: CD45RA+ positively selected. The receptor was derived from a man aged 25 to 45 in good health. The CDR3 sequence is CASSLRRSSGRAGTDTQYF. The CDR3 nucleotides read TGTGCCAGCAGTTTACGCCGTAGTAGCGGGAGGGCCGGGACAGATACGCAGTATTTT.